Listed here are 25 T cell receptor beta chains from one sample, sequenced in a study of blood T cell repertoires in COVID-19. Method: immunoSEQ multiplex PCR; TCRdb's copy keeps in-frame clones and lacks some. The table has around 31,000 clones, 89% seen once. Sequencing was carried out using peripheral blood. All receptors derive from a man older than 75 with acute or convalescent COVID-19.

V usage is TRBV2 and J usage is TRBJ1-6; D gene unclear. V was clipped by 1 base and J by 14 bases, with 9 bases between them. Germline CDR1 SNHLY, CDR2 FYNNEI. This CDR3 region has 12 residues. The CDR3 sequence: CASSEVIEALHF. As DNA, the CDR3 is TGTGCCAGCAGTGAAGTAATCGAGGCCCTCCACTTT.

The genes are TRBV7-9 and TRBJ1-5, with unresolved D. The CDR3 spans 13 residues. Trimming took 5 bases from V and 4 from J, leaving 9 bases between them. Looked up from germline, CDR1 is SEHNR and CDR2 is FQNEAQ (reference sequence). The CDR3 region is CASSRGGNQPQHF. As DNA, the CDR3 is TGTGCCAGCAGCAGAGGAGGAAATCAGCCCCAGCATTTT.

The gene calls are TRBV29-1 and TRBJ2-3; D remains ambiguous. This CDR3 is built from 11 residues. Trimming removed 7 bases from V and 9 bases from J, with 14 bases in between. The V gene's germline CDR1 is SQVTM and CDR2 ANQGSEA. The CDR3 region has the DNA TGCAGCGCTCCGAGTGGTTCCACGCAGTATTTT. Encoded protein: CSAPSGSTQYF.

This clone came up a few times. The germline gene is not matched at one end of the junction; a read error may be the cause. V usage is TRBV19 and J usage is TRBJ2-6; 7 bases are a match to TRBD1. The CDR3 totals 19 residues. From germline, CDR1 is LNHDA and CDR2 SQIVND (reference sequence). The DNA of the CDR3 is TGTGCCAGTAGTACGGGGACAGAGGCTTTCGTCTCTCGGGCCAACGTCCTGACTTTC. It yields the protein CASSTGTEAFVSRANVLTF.

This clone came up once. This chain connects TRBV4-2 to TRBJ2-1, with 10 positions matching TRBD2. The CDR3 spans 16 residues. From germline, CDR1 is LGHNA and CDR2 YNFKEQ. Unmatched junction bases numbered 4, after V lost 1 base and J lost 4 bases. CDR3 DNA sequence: TGTGCCAGCAGCCAAGCTCCGACTAGCGGGTACAATGAGCAGTTCTTC. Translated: CASSQAPTSGYNEQFF.

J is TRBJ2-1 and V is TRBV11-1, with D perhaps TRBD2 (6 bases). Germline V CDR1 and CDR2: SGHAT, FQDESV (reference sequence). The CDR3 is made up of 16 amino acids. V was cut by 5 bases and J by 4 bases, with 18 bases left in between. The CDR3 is CASSTGTSLSYNEQFF. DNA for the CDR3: TGTGCCAGCAGCACCGGGACTTCCCTAAGTTACAATGAGCAGTTCTTC.

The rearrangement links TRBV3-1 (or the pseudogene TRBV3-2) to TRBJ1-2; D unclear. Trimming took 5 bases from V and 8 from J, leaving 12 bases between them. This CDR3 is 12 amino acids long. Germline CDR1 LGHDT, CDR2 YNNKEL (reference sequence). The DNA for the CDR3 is TGTGCCAGCAGCTCGACTCGGTGGGGCTACACCTTC. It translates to CASSSTRWGYTF.

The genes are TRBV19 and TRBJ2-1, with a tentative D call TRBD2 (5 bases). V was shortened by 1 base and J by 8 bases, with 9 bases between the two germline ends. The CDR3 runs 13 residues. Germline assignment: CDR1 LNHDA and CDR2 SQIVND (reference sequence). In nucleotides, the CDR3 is TGTGCCAGTAGTATAGGTTCGGGATATGAGCAGTTCTTC. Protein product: CASSIGSGYEQFF. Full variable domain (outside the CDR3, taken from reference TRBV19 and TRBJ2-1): DGGITQSPKYLFRKEGQNVTLSCEQNLNHDAMYWYRQDPGQGLRLIYYSQIVNDFQKGDIAEGYSVSREKKESFPLTVTSAQKNPTAFYLCASSIGSGYEQFFGPGTRLTVL.

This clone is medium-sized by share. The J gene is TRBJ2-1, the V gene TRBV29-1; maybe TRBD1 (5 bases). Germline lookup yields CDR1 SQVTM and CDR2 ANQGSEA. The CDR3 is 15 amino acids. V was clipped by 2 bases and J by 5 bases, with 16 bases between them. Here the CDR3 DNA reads TGCAGCGTTGAAAACATCGGCAGGGAAGACAATGAGCAGTTCTTC. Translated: CSVENIGREDNEQFF.

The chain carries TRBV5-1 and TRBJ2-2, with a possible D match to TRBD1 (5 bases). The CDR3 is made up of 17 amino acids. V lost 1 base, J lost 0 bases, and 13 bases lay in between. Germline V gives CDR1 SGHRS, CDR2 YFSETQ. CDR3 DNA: TGCGCCAGCAGCTTGAAGCCGACAGTATCGAACACCGGGGAGCTGTTTTTT. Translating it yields CASSLKPTVSNTGELFF.

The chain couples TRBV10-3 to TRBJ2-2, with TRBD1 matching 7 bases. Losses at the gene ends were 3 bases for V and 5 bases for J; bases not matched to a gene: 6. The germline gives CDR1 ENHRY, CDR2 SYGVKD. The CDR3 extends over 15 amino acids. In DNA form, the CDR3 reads TGTGCCATCAGTGATCCCGGGACAGCAACCGGGGAGCTGTTTTTT. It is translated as CAISDPGTATGELFF.

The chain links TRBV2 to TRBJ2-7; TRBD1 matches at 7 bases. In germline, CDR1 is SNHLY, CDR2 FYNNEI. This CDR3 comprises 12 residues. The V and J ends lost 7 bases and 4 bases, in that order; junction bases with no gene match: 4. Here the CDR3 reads CASKKGAYEQYF. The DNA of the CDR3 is TGTGCCAGCAAAAAGGGGGCGTACGAGCAGTACTTC.

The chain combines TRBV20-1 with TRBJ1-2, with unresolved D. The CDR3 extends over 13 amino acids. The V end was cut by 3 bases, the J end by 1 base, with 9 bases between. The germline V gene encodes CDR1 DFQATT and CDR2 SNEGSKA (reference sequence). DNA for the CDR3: TGCAGTGCTAGTCCCACACGTAACTATGGCTACACCTTC. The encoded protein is CSASPTRNYGYTF.

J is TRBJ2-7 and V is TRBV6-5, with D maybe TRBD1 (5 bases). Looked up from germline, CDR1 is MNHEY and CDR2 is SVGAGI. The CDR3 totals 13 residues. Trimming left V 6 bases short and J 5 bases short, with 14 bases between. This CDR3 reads CASSKQESNEQYF. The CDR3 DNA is TGTGCCAGCAGCAAACAGGAGAGTAACGAGCAGTACTTC.

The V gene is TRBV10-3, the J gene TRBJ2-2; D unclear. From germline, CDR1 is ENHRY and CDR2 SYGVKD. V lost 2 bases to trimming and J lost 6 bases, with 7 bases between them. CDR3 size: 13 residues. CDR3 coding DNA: TGTGCCATCAGTGAGAGAGGTGCCGGGGAGCTGTTTTTT. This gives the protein CAISERGAGELFF.

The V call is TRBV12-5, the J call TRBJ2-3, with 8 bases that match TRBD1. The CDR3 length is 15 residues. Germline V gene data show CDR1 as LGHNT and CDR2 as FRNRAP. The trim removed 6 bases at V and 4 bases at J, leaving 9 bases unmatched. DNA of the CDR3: TGTGCTAGTGGGGAGGGACAGGCAATATCAGATACGCAGTATTTT. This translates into CASGEGQAISDTQYF. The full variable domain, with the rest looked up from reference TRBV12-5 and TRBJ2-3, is DARVTQTPRHKVTEMGQEVTMRCQPILGHNTVFWYRQTMMQGLELLAYFRNRAPLDDSGMPKDRFSAEMPDATLATLKIQPSEPRDSAVYFCASGEGQAISDTQYFGPGTRLTVL.

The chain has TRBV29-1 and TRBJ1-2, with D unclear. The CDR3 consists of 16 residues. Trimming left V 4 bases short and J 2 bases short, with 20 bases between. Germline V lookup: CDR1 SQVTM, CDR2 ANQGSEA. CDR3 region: CSVAGGAEASNYGYTF. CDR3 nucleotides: TGCAGCGTTGCCGGCGGTGCCGAGGCCTCCAACTATGGCTACACCTTC.

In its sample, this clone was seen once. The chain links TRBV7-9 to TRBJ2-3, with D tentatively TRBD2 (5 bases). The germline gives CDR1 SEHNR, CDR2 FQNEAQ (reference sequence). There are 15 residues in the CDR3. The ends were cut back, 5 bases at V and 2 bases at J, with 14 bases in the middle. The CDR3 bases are TGTGCCAGCAGCCCGAATTCGGACTTCACAGATACGCAGTATTTT. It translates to CASSPNSDFTDTQYF.

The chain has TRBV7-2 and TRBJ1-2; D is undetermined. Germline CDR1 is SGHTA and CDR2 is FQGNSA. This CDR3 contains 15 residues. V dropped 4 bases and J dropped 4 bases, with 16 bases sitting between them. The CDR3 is CASSSRPQTGYGYTF. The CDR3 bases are TGTGCCAGCAGCTCCAGGCCCCAGACCGGCTATGGCTACACCTTC.

CDR3: CASSQGLRAQYF. The CDR3 bases are TGTGCCAGCAGCCAAGGCCTGAGGGCGCAGTACTTC. The rearrangement uses TRBV3-1 (or the pseudogene TRBV3-2) and TRBJ2-7; the D gene is possibly TRBD2 (5 bases). The CDR3 has 12 amino acids. With 1 base removed from V and 9 bases from J, the gap between germline ends came to 10 bases. Germline V gene lookup returns CDR1 LGHDT and CDR2 YNNKEL (reference sequence).

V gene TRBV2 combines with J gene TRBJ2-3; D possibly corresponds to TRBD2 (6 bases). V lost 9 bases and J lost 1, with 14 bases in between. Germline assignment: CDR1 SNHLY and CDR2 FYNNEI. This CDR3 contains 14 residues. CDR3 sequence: CASTGLLRTDTQYF. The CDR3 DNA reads TGTGCCAGTACGGGACTCCTACGCACAGATACGCAGTATTTT.

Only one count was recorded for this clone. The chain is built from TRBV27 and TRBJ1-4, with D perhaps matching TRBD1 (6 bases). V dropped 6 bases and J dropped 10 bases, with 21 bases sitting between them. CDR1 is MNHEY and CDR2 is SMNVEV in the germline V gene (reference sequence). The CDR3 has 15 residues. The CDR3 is CASSPLGAGAGKLFF. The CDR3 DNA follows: TGTGCCAGCAGCCCTCTGGGTGCAGGGGCGGGAAAACTGTTTTTT.

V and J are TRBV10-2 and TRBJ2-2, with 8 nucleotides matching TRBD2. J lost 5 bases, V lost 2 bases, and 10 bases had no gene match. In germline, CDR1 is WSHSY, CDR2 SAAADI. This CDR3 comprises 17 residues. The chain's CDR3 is CASSEAQREHGTGELFF. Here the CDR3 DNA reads TGCGCCAGCAGTGAGGCCCAGCGGGAGCATGGAACCGGGGAGCTGTTTTTT.

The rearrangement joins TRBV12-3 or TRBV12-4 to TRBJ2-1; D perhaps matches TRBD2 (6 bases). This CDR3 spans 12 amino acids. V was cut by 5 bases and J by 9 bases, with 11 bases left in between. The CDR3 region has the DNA TGTGCCAGCAGTGATACTAGCTTTGAGCAGTTCTTC. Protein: CASSDTSFEQFF.

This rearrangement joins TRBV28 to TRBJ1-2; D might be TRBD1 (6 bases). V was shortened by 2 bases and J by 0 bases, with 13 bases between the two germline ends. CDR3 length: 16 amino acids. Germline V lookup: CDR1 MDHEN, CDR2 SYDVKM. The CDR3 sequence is CASSLPWTVANYGYTF. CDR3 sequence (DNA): TGTGCCAGCAGTTTACCCTGGACAGTTGCTAACTATGGCTACACCTTC.